This T cell receptor beta chain was recorded in a study of untreated major depressive disorder. Regarding the study as a whole: CD4+ T cells from depressed patients used TRBV05-01 (Vbeta 5.1) more often than controls.

Per the germline V gene, CDR1 is MNHEY and CDR2 is SVGAGI. V was trimmed by 0 bases and J by 4 bases, leaving 12 bases between them. The CDR3 contains 15 residues. Participants with major medical conditions, Axis I/II comorbidities, regular medication or illicit drug use were excluded. This clone has a single count. Its target is unknown. TCRdb's table, derived via immunoSEQ multiplex PCR, lists solely in-frame clones and lacks some. In the table there are approximately 20,000 clones, under 90% of which are singletons. The rearrangement links TRBV6-5 to TRBJ2-5, with D perhaps being TRBD1 or TRBD2 (6 bases each). Sequenced input: CD4+ T cells from PBMCs. The TCR comes from a woman aged 30 to 39 in good health. This CDR3 reads CASSYSGGGGETQYF. DNA of the CDR3: TGTGCCAGCAGTTACTCCGGGGGCGGAGGAGAGACCCAGTACTTC.